This T cell receptor (beta chain) was retrieved from a study of OX40 agonist ivuxolimab in advanced cancers. Study findings and constraints: CD8+ T cells averaged more expanded clones than CD4+.

The protocol was immunoSEQ multiplex PCR, while the TCRdb copy is restricted to in-frame clones and leaves out a portion. The repertoire holds over 55,000 clones, around 80% seen once, with 2.4% in the top ten. About this clone itself: The antigen remains undetermined.

Material: CD4+ or CD8+ T cells sorted from blood, obtained in a trial of the OX40 agonist ivuxolimab. The TCR originated in an adult with an advanced solid tumor such as melanoma, head and neck, liver or kidney cancer.

CDR3 in amino acids: CASSLGQGVETQYF. The CDR3 coding sequence is TGTGCCAGCAGCTTAGGACAGGGCGTGGAGACCCAGTACTTC. J is TRBJ2-5 and V is TRBV7-9; TRBD1 matches at 7 bases. CDR3 length: 14 residues. Germline assignment: CDR1 SEHNR and CDR2 FQNEAQ (reference sequence). Trimming removed 1 base from V and 5 bases from J; junction bases left unmatched: 4.